This T cell receptor beta chain was documented in a study of blood T cell repertoires in COVID-19. At the level of the study: Material from acute and convalescent COVID-19 was sourced from the United States, Italy and Spain. T cells, B-cell-depleted T cells, or PBMCs provided the cDNA or gDNA that served as material.

The length of the CDR3 is 13 residues. Germline-derived CDR1 and CDR2 are SNHLY and FYNNEI. V gave up 7 bases and J gave up 5 bases; unmatched junction bases: 5. As processed by the authors: From reference gene primer amplification, estimates of nucleated cell counts were derived. Sequencing used immunoSEQ multiplex PCR; TCRdb keeps in-frame clones, though not all of them. V and J calls and clone size are copied from that table; D and trimming were computed from the DNA. The data show more than 25,000 clones, around 91% seen once. The sequence was collected from a man between 60 and 75 years old with acute or convalescent COVID-19. The chain is built from TRBV2 and TRBJ2-5; 9 nucleotides match TRBD1. The material sequenced was peripheral blood. The CDR3 bases are TGTGCCAGCAATAGGGACAGGGCGGAGACCCAGTACTTC. Translated, it gives CASNRDRAETQYF.